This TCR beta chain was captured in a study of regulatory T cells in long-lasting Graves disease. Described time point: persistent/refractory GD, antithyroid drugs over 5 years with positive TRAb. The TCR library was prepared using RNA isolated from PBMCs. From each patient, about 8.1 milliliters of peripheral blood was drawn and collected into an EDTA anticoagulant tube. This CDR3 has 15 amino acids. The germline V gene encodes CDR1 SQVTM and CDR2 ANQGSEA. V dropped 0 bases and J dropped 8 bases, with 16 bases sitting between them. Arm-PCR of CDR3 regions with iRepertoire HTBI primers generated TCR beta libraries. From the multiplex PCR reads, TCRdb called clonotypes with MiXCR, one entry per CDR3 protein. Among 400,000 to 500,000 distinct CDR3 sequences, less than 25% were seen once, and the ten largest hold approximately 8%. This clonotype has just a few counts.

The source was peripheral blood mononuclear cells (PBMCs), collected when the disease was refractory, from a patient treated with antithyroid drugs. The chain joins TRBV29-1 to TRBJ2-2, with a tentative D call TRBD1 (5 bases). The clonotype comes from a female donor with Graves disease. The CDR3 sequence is CSVEDPASPGGELFF. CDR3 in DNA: TGCAGCGTTGAAGATCCGGCGTCGCCAGGGGGGGAGCTGTTTTTT.